What follows are 28 T cell receptor beta chains derived from one specimen sequenced in a study of cytomegalovirus exposure and HLA in healthy donors. PCR primers comprised 60 Vbeta and 13 Jbeta primers. Sequenced by immunoSEQ multiplex PCR; TCRdb stores in-frame clones only, minus some. The listing records 45,000 to 60,000 clones. Sequencing was performed on PBMCs. These TCRs come from a male donor in good health and CMV-seronegative.

This rearrangement joins TRBV29-1 to TRBJ2-1; 8 bases agree with TRBD1. The CDR3 is made up of 13 amino acids. J was trimmed by 8 bases and V by 5 bases; bases with no gene match: 8. Germline values: CDR1 SQVTM, CDR2 ANQGSEA. The CDR3 spells CSVSGTGFDEQFF. CDR3 sequence (DNA): TGCAGCGTTTCCGGGACAGGTTTCGATGAGCAGTTCTTC.

The CDR3 sequence: CASSLTGVGNTIYF. CDR3 nucleotides: TGTGCCAGCAGTTTGACAGGGGTAGGAAACACCATATATTTT. The J gene is TRBJ1-3, the V gene TRBV28; TRBD1 aligns across 8 bases. CDR1 is MDHEN and CDR2 is SYDVKM in the germline V gene. The junction had 2 bases not matched to a gene; V was cut back by 3 bases and J by 4 bases. The CDR3 totals 14 residues.

Points on this clone: Within the sample, other DNA sequences also encode this same CDR3. V is TRBV6-6 and J is TRBJ1-2, with 7 bases identical to TRBD1. V gave up 5 bases and J gave up 3 bases; unmatched junction bases: 3. Germline lookup yields CDR1 MNHNY and CDR2 SVGAGI (reference sequence). The CDR3 is 13 amino acids. The CDR3 loop reads CASSPTGDYGYTF. As DNA, the CDR3 is TGTGCCAGCAGTCCTACAGGGGACTATGGCTACACCTTC.

Details on this clone: The sample carries other DNA sequences with the same CDR3. The gene calls are TRBV7-6 and TRBJ2-2; D is perhaps TRBD2 (6 bases). This CDR3 has 15 residues. V lost 9 bases, J lost 4 bases, and 18 bases lay in between. Germline CDR1 SGHVS, CDR2 FNYEAQ. The CDR3, as DNA: TGTGCCAGTAGCCCCCGGGGGAAGGGCACCGGGGAGCTGTTTTTT. Protein product: CASSPRGKGTGELFF. The full variable domain, in which reference TRBV7-6 and TRBJ2-2 provide the parts outside the CDR3, is GAGVSQSPRYKVTKRGQDVALRCDPISGHVSLYWYRQALGQGPEFLTYFNYEAQQDKSGLPNDRFSAERPEGSISTLTIQRTEQRDSAMYRCASSPRGKGTGELFFGEGSRLTVL.

The chain uses TRBV5-4 and TRBJ2-1; tentative D call: TRBD2 (6 bases). The V gene's germline CDR1 is SGHNT and CDR2 YYREEE (reference sequence). The V end lost 4 bases, the J end lost 9 bases, and 11 bases lay between the germline ends. The CDR3 consists of 12 residues. CDR3 in DNA: TGTGCCAGCAGCCCCCTGGAGGGTGAGCAGTTCTTC. Protein sequence: CASSPLEGEQFF. Full variable domain (missing parts from reference TRBV5-4 and TRBJ2-1): ETGVTQSPTHLIKTRGQQVTLRCSSQSGHNTVSWYQQALGQGPQFIFQYYREEENGRGNFPPRFSGLQFPNYSSELNVNALELDDSALYLCASSPLEGEQFFGPGTRLTVL.

The chain joins TRBV5-1 to TRBJ1-1; 11 nucleotides match TRBD1. Germline V gene data show CDR1 as SGHRS and CDR2 as YFSETQ. The CDR3 is 16 amino acids. V trimming: 4 bases; J trimming: 0 bases; junction bases outside the gene matches: 5. The CDR3 region is CASSLRTGGLNTEAFF. CDR3 in DNA: TGCGCCAGCAGCCTCCGGACAGGGGGCTTGAACACTGAAGCTTTCTTT.

The gene calls are TRBV5-6 and TRBJ1-6, with D uncertain. V lost 0 bases to trimming and J lost 9 bases, with 4 bases between them. Germline values: CDR1 SGHDT, CDR2 YYEEEE. This CDR3 comprises 12 residues. For the CDR3, the DNA is TGTGCCAGCAGCTTGGTGGCTTCACCCCTCCACTTT. Its protein product is CASSLVASPLHF.

The V call is TRBV4-2, the J call TRBJ2-2; 9 positions match TRBD1. Germline V gives CDR1 LGHNA, CDR2 YNFKEQ. The CDR3 has 15 residues. V dropped 5 bases and J dropped 5; count of bases not matched to a gene: 6. This chain's CDR3 is CASSAGDRATGELFF. The CDR3 nucleotides are TGTGCCAGCAGCGCCGGGGACAGGGCGACCGGGGAGCTGTTTTTT.

The chain combines TRBV5-1 with TRBJ2-3; D ambiguous. CDR3 length: 13 amino acids. Germline V gene sequence: CDR1 SGHRS, CDR2 YFSETQ. V shed 4 bases and J shed 0 bases, with 6 bases lying between them. The CDR3 loop reads CASSISSTDTQYF. The CDR3 nucleotides read TGCGCCAGCAGCATCTCTAGCACAGATACGCAGTATTTT.

The chain couples TRBV13 to TRBJ1-2; 10 bases agree with TRBD1. CDR1 PRHDT and CDR2 FYEKMQ come from the germline V gene (reference sequence). This CDR3 is built from 16 residues. Losses at the gene ends were 5 bases for V and 4 bases for J; bases not matched to a gene: 10. CDR3 region: CASSHRRQGAGYGYTF. For the CDR3, the DNA is TGTGCCAGCAGCCATAGAAGACAGGGGGCGGGCTATGGCTACACCTTC.

J is TRBJ2-7 and V is TRBV7-6; 8 nucleotides line up with TRBD2. There are 15 residues in the CDR3. Germline V gene data show CDR1 as SGHVS and CDR2 as FNYEAQ. V lost 5 bases and J lost 3; bases outside the gene matches: 9. CDR3 in amino acids: CASSPRAGEGYEQYF. The CDR3 DNA reads TGTGCCAGCAGCCCTCGAGCGGGAGAGGGCTACGAGCAGTACTTC.

The genes are TRBV18 and TRBJ2-2; D is unresolved. V was pared by 5 bases and J by 3 bases, with 13 bases between. CDR3 length equals 15 residues. CDR1 and CDR2 (germline): KGHSH, LQKENI. CDR3 loop: CASSLGQAYTGELFF. The CDR3 DNA is TGTGCCAGCTCATTGGGTCAGGCCTACACCGGGGAGCTGTTTTTT.

This chain uses TRBV6-6 with TRBJ1-1; D call uncertain. Germline CDR1 MNHNY, CDR2 SVGAGI (reference sequence). The V and J ends lost 4 bases and 0 bases respectively, with 15 bases between them. The CDR3 covers 16 residues. CDR3 residues: CASSSPRSPMNTEAFF. The DNA for the CDR3 is TGTGCCAGCAGTTCCCCTCGGAGCCCCATGAACACTGAAGCTTTCTTT.

The gene calls are TRBV4-3 and TRBJ2-1; TRBD1 matches at 7 bases. V trimming: 4 bases; J trimming: 5 bases; junction bases outside the gene matches: 14. Germline assignment: CDR1 LGHNA and CDR2 YSLEER. CDR3 length equals 17 residues. CDR3 sequence (DNA): TGCGCCAGCAGCCCAATGCTCCGGGACAGCAAGAACAATGAGCAGTTCTTC. Its protein product is CASSPMLRDSKNNEQFF.

CDR3 amino acids: CASSMRAGGPDNEQFF. CDR3 in DNA: TGTGCCAGTAGTATGAGAGCGGGAGGTCCCGACAATGAGCAGTTCTTC. J is TRBJ2-1 and V is TRBV19; TRBD2 agrees at 9 bases. V shed 3 bases and J 5 bases; nucleotides not matched to a gene: 8. Germline lookup yields CDR1 LNHDA and CDR2 SQIVND (reference sequence). This CDR3 comprises 16 residues.

The chain carries TRBV7-2 and TRBJ2-7; D is unresolved. Looked up from germline, CDR1 is SGHTA and CDR2 is FQGNSA. V lost 1 base to trimming and J lost 2 bases, with 9 bases between them. CDR3 length: 14 amino acids. The CDR3 nucleotides are TGTGCCAGCAGCTTAGTAGCAGCAGCCTACGAGCAGTACTTC. Translated, it gives CASSLVAAAYEQYF.

The chain couples TRBV19 to TRBJ2-1, with a possible D match to TRBD1 (6 bases). CDR3 length equals 12 residues. Germline V gene sequence: CDR1 LNHDA, CDR2 SQIVND (reference sequence). The ends were cut back, 5 bases at V and 6 bases at J, with 8 bases in the middle. This CDR3 is CASSLQGNEQFF. As DNA, the CDR3 is TGTGCCAGTAGTCTACAGGGCAATGAGCAGTTCTTC.

The rearrangement joins TRBV28 to TRBJ2-3; possibly TRBD2 for D (5 bases). The CDR3 sequence is 14 residues long. CDR1 and CDR2 from the germline V gene are MDHEN and SYDVKM. V dropped 7 bases and J dropped 2 bases, with 13 bases sitting between them. The CDR3: CASTRRDFTDTQYF. The CDR3 bases are TGTGCCAGCACCCGTCGGGATTTCACAGATACGCAGTATTTT.

The chain combines TRBV28 with TRBJ1-2; 9 nucleotides line up with TRBD1. V lost 2 bases, J lost 4 bases, and 5 bases stayed unmatched. CDR1 and CDR2 (germline): MDHEN, SYDVKM. There are 15 residues in the CDR3. This chain's CDR3 is CASSLTGGRGYGYTF. CDR3 DNA sequence: TGTGCCAGCAGTTTAACAGGGGGCAGGGGCTATGGCTACACCTTC.

V is TRBV28 and J is TRBJ2-7; perhaps TRBD2 as D (5 bases). This CDR3 is built from 14 residues. CDR1 and CDR2 from the germline V gene are MDHEN and SYDVKM. Trimming removed 3 bases from V and 0 bases from J, with 9 bases in between. CDR3 nucleotides: TGTGCCAGCAGTTTTTACCGGGGCTCCTACGAGCAGTACTTC. As protein: CASSFYRGSYEQYF.

The chain carries TRBV28 and TRBJ2-7; no reliable D call. Germline CDR1 reads MDHEN; CDR2 reads SYDVKM. There are 14 residues in the CDR3. V was shortened by 6 bases and J by 2 bases, with 14 bases between the two germline ends. This CDR3 is CASSQTKYTYEQYF. In nucleotides, the CDR3 is TGTGCCAGCAGCCAGACAAAGTACACCTACGAGCAGTACTTC.

The genes are TRBV7-2 and TRBJ2-7; D is possibly TRBD1 (5 bases). Trimming pared 5 bases from V and 6 bases from J, leaving 11 bases between. The CDR3 is 12 amino acids. Germline V gene lookup returns CDR1 SGHTA and CDR2 FQGNSA. The DNA for the CDR3 is TGTGCCAGCAGCCCCGGACACTTCGAGCAGTACTTC. It encodes CASSPGHFEQYF.

This rearrangement joins TRBV10-3 to TRBJ2-7; 7 positions agree with TRBD2. The CDR3 contains 14 residues. Germline trimming cut 10 bases from V and 3 bases from J; bases unmatched to any gene: 12. CDR1 and CDR2 from the germline V gene are ENHRY and SYGVKD. In nucleotides, the CDR3 is TGTGCCACCGGGAAGGGCGGGAGTGGCTACGAGCAGTACTTC. It codes for CATGKGGSGYEQYF.

CDR3: CASSRTGMANVLTF. CDR3 DNA sequence: TGTGCCAGCAGTCGGACAGGAATGGCCAACGTCCTGACTTTC. This sequence joins TRBV6-6 and TRBJ2-6; 7 bases are a match to TRBD1. Looked up from germline, CDR1 is MNHNY and CDR2 is SVGAGI (reference sequence). The CDR3 is made up of 14 amino acids. V lost 5 bases to trimming and J lost 6 bases; unmatched junction nucleotides: 4.

The V and J genes are TRBV6-6 and TRBJ1-5; D gene unclear. V gave up 6 bases and J gave up 2 bases, with 17 bases separating them. The CDR3 spans 16 residues. The germline V gene has CDR1 MNHNY and CDR2 SVGAGI (reference sequence). CDR3 protein: CASRSSWVRGNQPQHF. CDR3 nucleotide sequence: TGTGCCAGCAGGTCGAGTTGGGTCCGGGGCAATCAGCCCCAGCATTTT.

This chain links TRBV30 with TRBJ2-5, with TRBD1 as a possible D gene (6 bases). Germline values: CDR1 GTSNPN, CDR2 SVGIG (reference sequence). The CDR3 runs 13 residues. Trimming pared 5 bases from V and 2 bases from J, leaving 12 bases between. The CDR3 nucleotides are TGTGCCTGGTCCCGGGACATTCAAGAGACCCAGTACTTC. Its protein is CAWSRDIQETQYF.

J is TRBJ1-3 and V is TRBV30; a weak D match, TRBD1 (6 bases). Germline CDR1 GTSNPN, CDR2 SVGIG (reference sequence). The CDR3 has 12 residues. The V end was cut by 8 bases, the J end by 4 bases, with 12 bases between. CDR3 amino acids: CAGGRGGNTIYF. As DNA, the CDR3 is TGTGCCGGGGGCAGGGGAGGAAACACCATATATTTT.

The rearrangement uses TRBV7-9 and TRBJ1-3; D perhaps matches TRBD1 (5 bases). The CDR3 extends over 17 amino acids. V lost 1 base, J lost 4 bases, and 17 bases lay in between. CDR1 and CDR2 (germline): SEHNR, FQNEAQ (reference sequence). Here the CDR3 reads CASSLGTGLIGGNTIYF. For the CDR3, the DNA is TGTGCCAGCAGCTTAGGAACAGGTTTAATTGGAGGAAACACCATATATTTT.